Listed below are T cell receptor beta chains from one sample, sequenced in a study of regulatory T cells in long-lasting Graves disease. TCRdb passed the multiplex PCR reads through MiXCR, listing each CDR3 protein once. In the table there are 250,000 to 400,000 distinct CDR3 sequences, 18% of which are singletons. The specimen comprised peripheral blood mononuclear cells (PBMCs), sampled at new diagnosis, from a patient treated with antithyroid drugs. These TCRs come from a female donor with Graves disease. Both conserved end residues are part of each CDR3. The D gene is left open where the match is weak. Some rows have no size entry. The others give once, few or many, or a class for an expanded clone.

D: NA
V: TRBV2
size: many
J: TRBJ1-3
CDR3: CASSEGSGESGNTIYF
DNA: TGTGCCAGCAGTGAAGGCTCGGGGGAGTCTGGAAACACCATATATTTT

D: TRBD2
V: TRBV2
size: few
J: TRBJ2-5
CDR3: CASSVPSEGGEAQYF
DNA: TGTGCCAGCAGTGTCCCCTCGGAGGGAGGGGAGGCCCAGTACTTC

D: TRBD1
V: TRBV29-1
size: few
J: TRBJ2-3
CDR3: CSVLGTTGSTDTQYF
DNA: TGCAGCGTTCTGGGCACGACAGGGAGCACAGATACGCAGTATTTT

D: NA
V: TRBV24-1
size: NA
J: TRBJ2-5
CDR3: CATSGRTSLETQYF
DNA: TGTGCCACCAGTGGAAGGACATCTCTGGAGACCCAGTACTTC

D: NA
V: TRBV7-8
size: NA
J: TRBJ2-7
CDR3: CASSLAMNGVYEQYF
DNA: TGTGCCAGCAGCTTAGCCATGAACGGCGTCTACGAGCAGTACTTC

D: NA
V: TRBV5-4
size: many
J: TRBJ2-1
CDR3: CASTIYAGDYNEQFF
DNA: TGTGCCAGCACCATTTACGCAGGAGACTACAATGAGCAGTTCTTC

D: NA
V: TRBV7-9
size: many
J: TRBJ2-1
CDR3: CASQGVNEQFF
DNA: TGTGCCAGTCAAGGAGTCAATGAGCAGTTCTTC

D: TRBD2
V: TRBV19
size: NA
J: TRBJ2-7
CDR3: CASSIGAGGQLYEQYF
DNA: TGTGCCAGTAGTATAGGAGCGGGAGGCCAACTCTACGAGCAGTACTTC

D: NA
V: TRBV6-2/TRBV6-3
size: NA
J: TRBJ2-7
CDR3: CASSYGQGEEYF
DNA: TGTGCCAGCAGTTACGGGCAGGGCGAGGAGTACTTC

D: TRBD1
V: TRBV7-3
size: NA
J: TRBJ2-7
CDR3: CASSLLGTGGYEQYF
DNA: TGTGCCAGCAGCTTACTCGGGACAGGTGGCTACGAGCAGTACTTC

D: NA
V: TRBV6-5
size: few
J: TRBJ2-3
CDR3: CASSYGRGDTQYF
DNA: TGTGCCAGCAGTTACGGACGGGGGGATACGCAGTATTTT

D: NA
V: TRBV15
size: many
J: TRBJ1-1
CDR3: CATSGRWSDGYTEAFF
DNA: TGTGCCACCAGCGGTAGATGGTCGGACGGATACACTGAAGCTTTCTTT

D: TRBD2
V: TRBV12-3/TRBV12-4
size: NA
J: TRBJ2-1
CDR3: CASSSGAGVVDEQFF
DNA: TGTGCCAGCAGCTCAGGAGCGGGAGTGGTCGATGAGCAGTTCTTC

D: NA
V: TRBV3-1
size: once
J: TRBJ2-5
CDR3: CASRRWRGQGGIETQYF
DNA: TGTGCCAGCAGGCGTTGGAGGGGGCAGGGTGGTATAGAGACCCAGTACTTC

D: NA
V: TRBV5-4
size: NA
J: TRBJ2-5
CDR3: CASSLARAPETQYF
DNA: TGTGCCAGCAGCTTGGCCAGGGCCCCGGAGACCCAGTACTTC

D: NA
V: TRBV10-2
size: few
J: TRBJ2-7
CDR3: CASSNRRPYEQYF
DNA: TGCGCCAGCAGTAACAGGCGGCCCTACGAGCAGTACTTC

D: NA
V: TRBV28
size: NA
J: TRBJ1-4
CDR3: CASSPNYLGGALGEKLFF
DNA: TGTGCCAGCAGTCCTAATTATCTAGGGGGGGCGCTTGGTGAAAAACTGTTTTTT

D: NA
V: TRBV20-1
size: many
J: TRBJ1-1
CDR3: CSARKDRGTFAEAFF
DNA: TGCAGTGCTAGAAAAGATCGCGGGACATTCGCTGAAGCTTTCTTT

D: NA
V: TRBV9
size: many
J: TRBJ2-1
CDR3: CASSGGWNEQFF
DNA: TGTGCCAGCAGCGGGGGATGGAATGAGCAGTTCTTC

D: TRBD2
V: TRBV20-1
size: few
J: TRBJ2-7
CDR3: CSALAGVYEQYF
DNA: TGCAGTGCCTTAGCGGGAGTCTACGAGCAGTACTTC

D: NA
V: TRBV12-5
size: few
J: TRBJ2-3
CDR3: CASGSFPSADTQYF
DNA: TGTGCTAGTGGTTCCTTCCCTAGCGCCGATACGCAGTATTTT

D: NA
V: TRBV12-3/TRBV12-4
size: NA
J: TRBJ2-1
CDR3: CASSLAGVFGGNEQFF
DNA: TGTGCCAGCAGTTTAGCGGGCGTTTTTGGGGGCAATGAGCAGTTCTTC

D: TRBD2
V: TRBV5-1
size: many
J: TRBJ2-2
CDR3: CASRSGLAGAVGELFF
DNA: TGCGCCAGCAGGTCGGGACTAGCGGGAGCGGTCGGGGAGCTGTTTTTT

D: TRBD1
V: TRBV28
size: many
J: TRBJ1-1
CDR3: CAGIDRGAPAAFF
DNA: TGTGCCGGCATCGACAGGGGGGCCCCTGCTGCTTTCTTT

D: NA
V: TRBV6-5
size: many
J: TRBJ2-7
CDR3: CASSYGGGAAYEQYF
DNA: TGTGCCAGCAGTTACGGTGGGGGGGCAGCCTACGAGCAGTACTTC

D: NA
V: TRBV5-4
size: few
J: TRBJ2-6
CDR3: CASSKDSSISSGANVLTF
DNA: TGTGCCAGCAGCAAGGACAGTTCTATAAGCTCTGGGGCCAACGTCCTGACTTTC

D: NA
V: TRBV20-1
size: NA
J: TRBJ2-5
CDR3: CSAVGREETQYF
DNA: TGCAGTGCTGTGGGTAGGGAAGAGACCCAGTACTTC

D: NA
V: TRBV28
size: many
J: TRBJ1-6
CDR3: CASSPPAGVRSPLHF
DNA: TGTGCCAGCAGCCCACCGGCGGGGGTTCGTTCACCCCTCCACTTT

D: TRBD2
V: TRBV2
size: many
J: TRBJ2-1
CDR3: CASRELAGGPNEQFF
DNA: TGTGCCAGCAGGGAACTAGCGGGAGGGCCAAATGAGCAGTTCTTC

D: NA
V: TRBV9
size: NA
J: TRBJ2-7
CDR3: CASSGRTDEQYF
DNA: TGTGCCAGCAGCGGAAGGACAGACGAGCAGTACTTC

D: NA
V: TRBV20-1
size: NA
J: TRBJ2-7
CDR3: CSARDPVLPYEQYF
DNA: TGCAGTGCTAGAGATCCAGTCCTCCCCTACGAGCAGTACTTC

D: TRBD2
V: TRBV6-1
size: few
J: TRBJ2-1
CDR3: CASRPGLAAYNEQFF
DNA: TGTGCCAGCAGACCAGGACTAGCGGCTTACAATGAGCAGTTCTTC

D: NA
V: TRBV30
size: many
J: TRBJ1-5
CDR3: CAWSAGWGLNNQPQHF
DNA: TGTGCCTGGAGTGCCGGTTGGGGATTAAATAATCAGCCCCAGCATTTT